The T cell receptor (beta chain) described here comes from a study of blood T cell repertoires in COVID-19. Study at large: Acute-phase and convalescent COVID-19 samples originated in the United States, Italy and Spain.

How the authors handled the data: The assay estimated nucleated cells by amplifying reference gene primers. Method: immunoSEQ multiplex PCR; TCRdb's copy keeps in-frame clones and lacks some. Clone size and V and J calls were adopted from that table, with D and trimming inferred from the DNA. Among under 200,000 clones, approximately 90% were seen once, and the ten largest hold more than 6.5%. Across under 25 US areas, participants ranged in age from roughly 18 to 95 years. Clinical history reported by participants formed the basis on which cohorts were assigned. This CDR3 comprises 15 residues. The junction had 12 bases not matched to a gene; V was cut back by 4 bases and J by 6 bases. Germline values: CDR1 SGDLS, CDR2 YYNGEE.

The chain joins TRBV9 to TRBJ1-1; TRBD1 agrees at 7 bases. The sequencing input was PBMCs or T cells enriched from blood (not recorded which). This TCR came from a woman between 45 and 65 years old who had recovered from COVID-19. The CDR3 here is CASSTGGGLTPEAFF. DNA of the CDR3: TGTGCCAGCAGCACCGGAGGGGGCCTAACCCCTGAAGCTTTCTTT.